This T cell receptor (beta chain) was identified during a study of blood T cell repertoires in COVID-19. The overall study: Sites across the United States, Italy and Spain contributed samples from acute and convalescent COVID-19. From T cells, B-cell-depleted T cells, or PBMCs came the material, which was cDNA or gDNA.

CDR3 size: 18 residues. Trimming left V 0 bases short and J 0 bases short, with 15 bases between. Germline V gene lookup returns CDR1 KGHSH and CDR2 LQKENI. This clone was counted a single time. In the original workflow: Estimates of nucleated cell counts were drawn from the amplification of reference gene primers. Profiling relied on immunoSEQ multiplex PCR, and the TCRdb table lists in-frame clones only, not all of them. That table gives V, J and clone size, and the DNA gave D and trimming. Seen here are 95,000 to 150,000 clones, 65% to 85% observed once, and the top ten hold approximately 4.5%. What was sequenced was peripheral blood. This chain links TRBV18 with TRBJ1-3; D not resolved. This receptor was identified in a woman aged 70 to 79 with acute or convalescent COVID-19. The CDR3: CASSPPSTAVYSGNTIYF. CDR3 DNA: TGTGCCAGCTCACCACCTTCAACGGCGGTCTACTCTGGAAACACCATATATTTT.